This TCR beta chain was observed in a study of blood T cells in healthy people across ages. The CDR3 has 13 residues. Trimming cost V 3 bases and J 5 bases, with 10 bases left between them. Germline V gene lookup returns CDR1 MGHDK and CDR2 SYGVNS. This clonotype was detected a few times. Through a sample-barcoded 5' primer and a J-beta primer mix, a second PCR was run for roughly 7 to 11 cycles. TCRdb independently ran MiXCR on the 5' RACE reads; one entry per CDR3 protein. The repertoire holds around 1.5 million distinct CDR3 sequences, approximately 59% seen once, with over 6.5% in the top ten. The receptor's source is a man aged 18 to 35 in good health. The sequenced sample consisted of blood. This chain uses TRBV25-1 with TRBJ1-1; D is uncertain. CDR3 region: CASSEGVRTEAFF. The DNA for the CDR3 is TGTGCCAGCAGTGAGGGAGTCCGGACTGAAGCTTTCTTT.